Presented here are 9 T cell receptor beta chains from one specimen sequenced in a study of blood T cell repertoires in COVID-19. Profiling relied on immunoSEQ multiplex PCR, and the TCRdb table lists in-frame clones only, not all of them. Of 300,000 or so clones in the sample, roughly 84% were seen once. Input material: PBMCs or T cells enriched from blood (not recorded which). These receptors all stem from a woman in her twenties or thirties who had recovered from COVID-19.

To note about this clone: Other DNA sequences within the sample encode an identical CDR3. The chain is built from TRBV10-3 and TRBJ2-7, with TRBD2 identical over 7 bases. The CDR3 is made up of 12 amino acids. Trimming at V came to 6 bases and at J to 5 bases, leaving 4 bases not matched to a gene. Per the germline V gene, CDR1 is ENHRY and CDR2 is SYGVKD. DNA for the CDR3: TGTGCCATCAGCGAGGGAGGGAACGAGCAGTACTTC. It codes for CAISEGGNEQYF.

The rearrangement joins TRBV19 to TRBJ2-3; TRBD1 aligns across 9 bases. V lost 11 bases to trimming and J lost 0 bases; unmatched junction nucleotides: 6. CDR1 and CDR2 from the germline V gene are LNHDA and SQIVND (reference sequence). The CDR3 extends over 14 amino acids. Written as DNA, the CDR3 is TGTGCCGCAGGACAGGGGATTAGCACAGATACGCAGTATTTT. Encoded protein: CAAGQGISTDTQYF.

This rearrangement joins TRBV7-9 to TRBJ1-2, with 7 bases aligning to TRBD1. Germline assignment: CDR1 SEHNR and CDR2 FQNEAQ (reference sequence). V lost 5 bases to trimming and J lost 4 bases; unmatched junction nucleotides: 10. This CDR3 has 15 residues. The CDR3 bases are TGTGCCAGCAGCGACACCTTAGGACAGGCCTATGGCTACACCTTC. Amino acid sequence: CASSDTLGQAYGYTF.

The chain carries TRBV3-1 (or the pseudogene TRBV3-2) and TRBJ1-1; D gene ambiguous. Germline-derived CDR1 and CDR2 are LGHDT and YNNKEL (reference sequence). Trimming shortened V by 0 bases and J by 0 bases, and 5 bases separated the two germline ends. The CDR3 loop spans 14 amino acids. The CDR3 region is CASSQDPVNTEAFF. The DNA of the CDR3 is TGTGCCAGCAGCCAAGATCCAGTGAACACTGAAGCTTTCTTT.

The rearrangement joins TRBV28 to TRBJ1-5; D remains ambiguous. The germline V gene encodes CDR1 MDHEN and CDR2 SYDVKM. V gave up 6 bases and J gave up 6 bases, with 15 bases separating them. This CDR3 comprises 14 residues. In DNA form, the CDR3 reads TGTGCCAGCAGATTCCCCGGGATTGTTCAGCCCCAGCATTTT. Amino acids: CASRFPGIVQPQHF.

The V call is TRBV6-5, the J call TRBJ1-2, with 8 bases that match TRBD1. CDR1 is MNHEY, CDR2 SVGAGI, per germline. The length of the CDR3 is 12 residues. Trimming took 6 bases from V and 4 from J; bases not matched to a gene: 1. In DNA form, the CDR3 reads TGTGCCAGCAGGGACAGGGCCTATGGCTACACCTTC. Its translation is CASRDRAYGYTF.

This clone was seen a few times. The chain couples TRBV12-5 to TRBJ1-5, with D maybe TRBD1 (6 bases). The length of the CDR3 is 16 residues. Germline CDR1 and CDR2: LGHNT and FRNRAP. V lost 2 bases, J lost 9 bases, and 20 bases lay in between. The CDR3 DNA reads as TGTGCTAGTGGTTTGCGAACCGGGACACCCTATCGGCCCCAGCATTTT. The encoded protein is CASGLRTGTPYRPQHF.

The chain carries TRBV6-5 and TRBJ2-7; no definite D call. V was cut by 6 bases and J by 6 bases, with 15 bases left in between. The V gene's germline CDR1 is MNHEY and CDR2 SVGAGI. The CDR3 runs to 13 residues. CDR3 in DNA: TGTGCCAGCAGACGCACTCGGGTGGGCGAGCAGTACTTC. This gives the protein CASRRTRVGEQYF.

The rearrangement joins TRBV3-1 (or the pseudogene TRBV3-2) to TRBJ2-5, with D maybe TRBD1 (5 bases). Between the trimmed V and J ends, which lost 5 bases and 6 bases, there was a span of 10 bases. The germline V gene encodes CDR1 LGHDT and CDR2 YNNKEL (reference sequence). This CDR3 comprises 12 residues. CDR3 coding DNA: TGTGCCAGCAGCGCAAGGGGAAAGACCCAGTACTTC. It encodes CASSARGKTQYF.